This record covers a single TCR beta chain. The data belong to a study of blood T cell repertoires in COVID-19. There are 15 residues in the CDR3. The V segment lost 2 bases and the J segment 5 bases; nucleotides outside the gene matches: 4. CDR1 is MNHEY, CDR2 SMNVEV, per germline (reference sequence). Original analysis: Counts of nucleated cells, estimated from reference gene primer amplification, were obtained. Sequencing was performed with immunoSEQ multiplex PCR; in TCRdb, only in-frame clones are kept and a portion is missing. The V and J calls and clone size are taken from that table; D and trimming were inferred from the DNA. The sample yields about 8,300 clones, roughly 88% seen once.

This chain uses TRBV27 with TRBJ2-5; TRBD1 matches at 11 bases. The sequencing input was peripheral blood. The sequence derives from a human donor in a cohort sampled during active COVID-19. DNA of the CDR3: TGTGCCAGCAGTTTAGGGACAGGGGGTCGGGAGACCCAGTACTTC. As protein: CASSLGTGGRETQYF.